This is a list of T cell receptor beta chains from one sample in a study of T cells in tumors after PD-1 blockade. Here immunoSEQ multiplex PCR was the method, and the copy in TCRdb shows in-frame clones only, minus some. The sample holds tens of thousands of clones, roughly 84% seen once. Sequencing was performed on PBMCs, taken before anti-PD-1 therapy. The receptors stem from a human donor with advanced basal cell or squamous cell carcinoma (not recorded which). CDR3s include the opening cysteine and the closing phenylalanine or tryptophan. The D gene is left open where the match is weak. A clone size is listed for some rows: how often the clone was seen (once, few, many), or a class if it is expanded.

- TRBJ1-1 16 TRBV7-8 - CASSLNLWVYSEGAFF TGTGCCAGCAGCCTCAACTTATGGGTCTATTCCGAAGGGGCTTTCTTT
- TRBJ2-1 14 TRBV18 - CASSPPPGQTTQFF TGTGCCAGCTCACCACCTCCGGGACAAACCACGCAGTTCTTC
- TRBJ2-5 13 TRBV5-6 - CASSLGLAETQYF TGTGCCAGCAGCTTGGGACTGGCGGAGACCCAGTACTTC
- TRBJ1-6 14 TRBV6-5 few CASRPGGSNSPLHF TGTGCCAGCAGGCCTGGGGGATCTAATTCACCCCTCCACTTT
- TRBJ1-5 14 TRBV7-9 - CASSRGLPNQPQHF TGTGCCAGCAGCCGAGGTTTACCAAATCAGCCCCAGCATTTT
- TRBJ2-5 14 TRBV5-5 - CASSHPPDGETQYF TGTGCCAGCAGTCACCCGCCGGATGGAGAGACCCAGTACTTC
- TRBJ2-7 15 TRBV19 - CASSQPQGESYEQYF TGTGCCAGTAGTCAGCCCCAAGGGGAGTCCTACGAGCAGTACTTC
- TRBJ2-1 16 TRBV5-8 - CASSLFRGRSYNEQFF TGTGCCAGCAGCTTGTTCCGGGGACGGTCCTACAATGAGCAGTTCTTC
- TRBJ2-7 14 TRBV10-3 few CAIRTTQGKDEQYF TGTGCCATCAGAACGACACAGGGCAAGGACGAGCAGTACTTC
- TRBJ1-1 13 TRBV12-3/TRBV12-4 few CASSPTWNTEAFF TGTGCCAGCAGTCCGACCTGGAACACTGAAGCTTTCTTT
- TRBJ2-3 13 TRBV5-1 - CASSLEARDTQYF TGCGCCAGCAGCTTGGAGGCGCGCGATACGCAGTATTTT
- TRBJ1-2 12 TRBV5-4 - CASSPGTEWPTF TGTGCCAGCAGCCCAGGGACCGAATGGCCTACCTTC
- TRBJ2-5 14 TRBV10-2 - CASSEGPGGETQYF TGCGCCAGCAGTGAGGGACCGGGTGGGGAGACCCAGTACTTC
TRBD2 TRBJ2-3 16 TRBV5-1 - CASSYTSGGYTDTQYF TGCGCCAGCAGCTATACTAGCGGGGGATACACAGATACGCAGTATTTT
- TRBJ2-3 18 TRBV27 - CASSLYGTREKGTDTQYF TGTGCCAGCAGTTTATATGGGACGAGGGAAAAGGGCACAGATACGCAGTATTTT
- TRBJ1-2 14 TRBV29-1 - CSVDKGDSLNGYTF TGCAGCGTTGACAAAGGAGACAGCCTTAACGGCTACACCTTC
TRBD1 TRBJ2-7 19 TRBV5-1 - CASSYPTITGTGFPYEQYF TGCGCCAGCAGCTACCCGACCATTACCGGGACAGGGTTCCCCTACGAGCAGTACTTC
- TRBJ1-2 13 TRBV29-1 - CSVSLWGSRGYTF TGCAGCGTTTCCCTGTGGGGAAGTCGTGGCTACACCTTC
TRBD2 TRBJ2-3 16 TRBV24-1 - CATSLTSGRRTDTQYF TGTGCCACCAGCCTTACTAGCGGGAGGCGTACAGATACGCAGTATTTT
- TRBJ1-5 12 TRBV19 - CASSLRDQPQHF TGTGCCAGTAGTCTGCGGGATCAGCCCCAGCATTTT
TRBD1 TRBJ2-5 13 TRBV29-1 - CSADRDRGETQYF TGCAGCGCCGACCGGGACAGGGGAGAGACCCAGTACTTC
TRBD1 TRBJ1-2 15 TRBV24-1 - CATSDSPDRVDGYTF TGTGCCACCAGTGATTCTCCGGACAGGGTGGATGGCTACACCTTC
TRBD1 TRBJ2-1 11 TRBV10-3 - CAIGGRTGAIF TGTGCCATCGGAGGTAGGACAGGGGCGATCTTC
- TRBJ2-7 15 TRBV9 - CASSVGQGPGYEQYF TGTGCCAGCAGCGTAGGTCAGGGACCCGGCTACGAGCAGTACTTC
- TRBJ1-2 14 TRBV6-6 few CASSYSSGEGGYTF TGTGCCAGCAGTTACTCGTCAGGGGAAGGAGGCTACACCTTC
TRBD1 TRBJ2-5 14 TRBV19 - CASNSQGVQETQYF TGTGCCAGTAACTCACAGGGGGTCCAAGAGACCCAGTACTTC
- TRBJ2-1 18 TRBV7-9 - CASSLARGVAGTYNEQFF TGTGCCAGCAGCTTAGCTCGGGGCGTGGCGGGAACGTACAATGAGCAGTTCTTC